A single sample is the source of the 5 T cell receptor beta chains below, sequenced in a study of graft-versus-host responses after intestinal transplantation. The repertoire was sequenced with immunoSEQ multiplex PCR; TCRdb's copy has only in-frame clones and lacks some. The sample has 10,000 or so clones, about 95% seen once. The sample consisted of bone marrow, taken around 500 days after intestinal transplantation. The receptor set was obtained from a human patient who received an intestinal transplant, so some T cells may come from the graft donor.

This clone is a singleton in its sample. The J gene is TRBJ2-7, the V gene TRBV7-9, with D perhaps being TRBD1 or TRBD2 (5 bases each). Germline CDR1 reads SEHNR; CDR2 reads FQNEAQ (reference sequence). The CDR3 has 13 residues. V gave up 1 base and J gave up 3 bases, with 7 bases separating them. CDR3 sequence (DNA): TGTGCCAGCAGCTTAGGGGACGGCTACGAGCAGTACTTC. Protein sequence: CASSLGDGYEQYF.

The V call is TRBV9, the J call TRBJ1-6, with TRBD1 identical over 9 bases. The trim removed 1 base at V and 7 bases at J, leaving 6 bases unmatched. The germline CDR1 and CDR2 sequences are SGDLS and YYNGEE. This CDR3 is 16 amino acids long. The CDR3 is CASSVSWDRENSPLHF. The CDR3 nucleotides are TGTGCCAGCAGCGTATCCTGGGACAGGGAGAATTCACCCCTCCACTTT.

This clone was counted between two and nine times. The rearrangement uses TRBV19 and TRBJ1-1, with a possible D match to TRBD1 (6 bases). The CDR3 runs 15 residues. CDR1 is LNHDA, CDR2 SQIVND, per germline (reference sequence). The ends were cut back, 5 bases at V and 1 base at J, with 14 bases in the middle. The CDR3 bases are TGTGCCAGTAGTCCTGACAGGTTTCGGAACACTGAAGCTTTCTTT. Protein product: CASSPDRFRNTEAFF.

This clone was seen just once. The rearrangement joins TRBV6-5 to TRBJ2-7; 7 bases match TRBD1. Trimming at V came to 6 bases and at J to 6 bases, leaving 11 bases not matched to a gene. CDR1 is MNHEY and CDR2 is SVGAGI in the germline V gene. The CDR3 extends over 14 amino acids. Here the CDR3 reads CASRERGPWSEQYF. In DNA, the CDR3 is TGTGCCAGCAGGGAAAGGGGGCCTTGGAGCGAGCAGTACTTC.

The chain links TRBV6-6 to TRBJ2-2; the match to TRBD2 covers 13 bases. Germline trimming cut 5 bases from V and 5 bases from J; bases unmatched to any gene: 2. Germline CDR1 MNHNY, CDR2 SVGAGI (reference sequence). The CDR3 spans 15 residues. The CDR3 sequence is CASSRTSGSTGELFF. The DNA for the CDR3 is TGTGCCAGCAGTCGGACTAGCGGGAGTACCGGGGAGCTGTTTTTT.